This T cell receptor beta chain was sequenced during a study of T-cell reconstitution after alpha-beta-depleted transplantation in children. Study-wide results and caveats: Where alpha-beta T cells came from about two months after transplant was reportedly several hundred expanded graft clones.

The TCRbeta library was prepared with unique molecular identifiers. TCRdb fed the PCR reads into MiXCR, producing one record per CDR3 protein. This repertoire shows hundreds of thousands of distinct CDR3 sequences, 8% to 11% found once; its top ten account for 2% to 2.5%. Germline CDR1 and CDR2: MNHEY and SMNVEV (reference sequence). The V end lost 5 bases, the J end lost 10 bases, and 20 bases lay between the germline ends. The CDR3 extends over 14 amino acids. This clonotype was observed many times. Its target is not known. This receptor was identified in a child between 2 and 9 years old with inherited bone marrow failure, due to receive a stem cell transplant. The rearrangement uses TRBV27 and TRBJ1-1, with D perhaps matching TRBD1 (5 bases). The specimen was PBMCs, collected before TCRalphabeta/CD19-depleted stem cell transplant. CDR3 coding DNA: TGTGCCAGCAGTATGCTCGGGACCAGCGTAGTAGCTTTCTTT. Translated, it gives CASSMLGTSVVAFF.